These 20 T cell receptor beta chains were sequenced from one sample in a study of blood T cell repertoires in COVID-19. Sequencing was performed with immunoSEQ multiplex PCR; in TCRdb, only in-frame clones are kept and a portion is missing. The sample has 150,000 to 200,000 clones, approximately 90% seen once. Sample: PBMCs or T cells enriched from blood (not recorded which). Receptors were obtained from a woman younger than 35 who had recovered from COVID-19.

The chain couples TRBV27 to TRBJ1-1; the D gene is possibly TRBD1 (6 bases). CDR1 is MNHEY and CDR2 is SMNVEV in the germline V gene (reference sequence). Between the trimmed V and J ends, which lost 5 bases and 1 base, there was a span of 11 bases. The CDR3 runs 14 residues. In DNA, the CDR3 is TGTGCCAGCAGTCCCCGGGACAAGAACACTGAAGCTTTCTTT. This sequence encodes CASSPRDKNTEAFF.

V usage is TRBV10-3 and J usage is TRBJ2-7; the D gene is possibly TRBD1 (7 bases). V lost 4 bases, J lost 5 bases, and 18 bases lay in between. The V gene's germline CDR1 is ENHRY and CDR2 SYGVKD. The CDR3 runs 15 residues. Here the CDR3 reads CAISVGGGSGDEQYF. For the CDR3, the DNA is TGTGCCATCAGTGTCGGAGGGGGCTCCGGGGACGAGCAGTACTTC.

The rearrangement links TRBV5-1 to TRBJ2-3, with a weak D call TRBD2 (6 bases). V gave up 6 bases and J gave up 0 bases, with 14 bases separating them. CDR1 is SGHRS, CDR2 YFSETQ, per germline. The CDR3 loop spans 15 amino acids. The CDR3 DNA reads as TGCGCCAGCACCCCACTGGCGGGGAGCACAGATACGCAGTATTTT. Its protein product is CASTPLAGSTDTQYF.

This chain uses TRBV5-4 with TRBJ2-7; TRBD2 might be the D (6 bases). The CDR3 loop spans 11 amino acids. The germline gives CDR1 SGHNT, CDR2 YYREEE (reference sequence). V was trimmed by 3 bases and J by 12 bases, leaving 13 bases between them. CDR3 residues: CASSWGGVVYF. The DNA for the CDR3 is TGTGCCAGCAGCTGGGGAGGCGTCGTGTACTTC.

This chain connects TRBV4-1 to TRBJ1-2; tentative D call: TRBD1 (5 bases). The V gene lost 3 bases and the J gene lost 13 bases, with 12 bases spanning the gap. The CDR3 loop spans 11 amino acids. The germline V gene has CDR1 MGHRA and CDR2 YSYEKL. This CDR3 reads CASSHGAASTF. Here the CDR3 DNA reads TGCGCCAGCAGCCATGGGGCGGCGTCCACCTTC.

This chain links TRBV7-9 with TRBJ2-7, with D perhaps matching TRBD1 (5 bases). The CDR3 consists of 12 residues. Trimming took off 10 bases at V and 3 bases at J, with 13 bases between the two ends. The germline V gene encodes CDR1 SEHNR and CDR2 FQNEAQ (reference sequence). CDR3 region: CATQTAFYEQYF. CDR3 sequence (DNA): TGTGCCACCCAGACAGCGTTCTACGAGCAGTACTTC.

The J gene is TRBJ1-5, the V gene TRBV10-3, with 8 positions matching TRBD1. Germline V CDR1 and CDR2: ENHRY, SYGVKD. The CDR3 length is 14 residues. The trim removed 6 bases at V and 2 bases at J, leaving 3 bases unmatched. CDR3 sequence: CAIRGQGRNQPQHF. The CDR3 DNA reads TGTGCCATCAGAGGACAGGGACGCAATCAGCCCCAGCATTTT.

The V gene is TRBV11-2, the J gene TRBJ2-1; D might be TRBD2 (6 bases). The CDR3 is made up of 15 amino acids. The germline V and J ends were trimmed by 1 base and 7 bases, with 14 bases remaining between them. Per germline, CDR1 SGHAT and CDR2 FQNNGV. Here the CDR3 reads CASSLVGGERNEQFF. DNA for the CDR3: TGTGCCAGCAGCTTAGTCGGCGGGGAGAGGAATGAGCAGTTCTTC.

This rearrangement joins TRBV18 to TRBJ1-1, with 8 bases aligning to TRBD1. This CDR3 has 13 residues. J gave up 7 bases and V 3 bases, and 4 bases lay outside the gene matches. The germline V gene encodes CDR1 KGHSH and CDR2 LQKENI. CDR3 sequence (DNA): TGTGCCAGCTCACCGGGACAGGACGGTGAAGCTTTCTTT. It codes for CASSPGQDGEAFF.

The rearrangement links TRBV3-1 (or the pseudogene TRBV3-2) to TRBJ2-6; tentative D call: TRBD1 (5 bases). Germline lookup yields CDR1 LGHDT and CDR2 YNNKEL (reference sequence). V lost 4 bases and J lost 4, with 11 bases in between. CDR3 length equals 15 residues. CDR3 residues: CASSPGLEGANVLTF. Here the CDR3 DNA reads TGTGCCAGCAGCCCAGGGCTGGAAGGGGCCAACGTCCTGACTTTC.

The chain recombines TRBV30 with TRBJ2-7; 9 positions match TRBD2. The CDR3 length is 15 residues. Germline CDR1 reads GTSNPN; CDR2 reads SVGIG (reference sequence). V was clipped by 4 bases and J by 5 bases; unmatched bases: 12. The CDR3, as DNA: TGTGCCTGGACGAGGGCTAGCGGGACCCTTCACGAGCAGTACTTC. It translates to CAWTRASGTLHEQYF.

The chain employs TRBV5-1 and TRBJ2-3, with 9 bases matching TRBD2. The CDR3 length is 19 residues. The trim removed 0 bases at V and 1 base at J, leaving 12 bases unmatched. Germline V gene lookup returns CDR1 SGHRS and CDR2 YFSETQ. The CDR3 protein is CASSLGAGGPMVGTDTQYF. The CDR3 coding sequence is TGCGCCAGCAGCTTGGGCGCGGGAGGGCCTATGGTTGGCACAGATACGCAGTATTTT.

J is TRBJ1-4 and V is TRBV5-6; D possibly corresponds to TRBD1 (6 bases). The CDR3 has 17 amino acids. CDR1 and CDR2 (germline): SGHDT, YYEEEE. V shed 1 base and J shed 5 bases, with 18 bases lying between them. In nucleotides, the CDR3 is TGTGCCAGCAGCTTGTCTCCCCACAGGGATCACAATGAAAAACTGTTTTTT. Protein product: CASSLSPHRDHNEKLFF. Combining the CDR3 with reference TRBV5-6 and TRBJ1-4 gives the whole variable domain DAGVTQSPTHLIKTRGQQVTLRCSPKSGHDTVSWYQQALGQGPQFIFQYYEEEERQRGNFPDRFSGHQFPNYSSELNVNALLLGDSALYLCASSLSPHRDHNEKLFFGSGTQLSVL.

The chain uses TRBV2 and TRBJ2-2; D not certain. The CDR3 has 13 amino acids. The V end lost 7 bases, the J end lost 5 bases, and 11 bases lay between the germline ends. CDR1 is SNHLY and CDR2 is FYNNEI in the germline V gene. CDR3 bases: TGTGCCAGCACATGGAGTGGAACCGGGGAGCTGTTTTTT. Amino acids: CASTWSGTGELFF.

The chain recombines TRBV7-9 with TRBJ2-7; the D gene is possibly TRBD1 (5 bases). Between the trimmed V and J ends, which lost 1 base and 0 bases, there was a span of 19 bases. This CDR3 region has 18 residues. Germline V lookup: CDR1 SEHNR, CDR2 FQNEAQ (reference sequence). This CDR3 reads CASSLGGAVYRSSYEQYF. The CDR3, as DNA: TGTGCCAGCAGCTTAGGGGGCGCGGTATACCGCTCCTCCTACGAGCAGTACTTC.

The chain uses TRBV19 and TRBJ2-7; possibly TRBD1 for D (6 bases). V lost 0 bases, J lost 0 bases, and 12 bases lay in between. CDR3 length: 16 residues. Germline CDR1 LNHDA, CDR2 SQIVND (reference sequence). CDR3 in amino acids: CASSIDRPGHSYEQYF. The CDR3 nucleotides are TGTGCCAGTAGTATAGACCGGCCGGGACACTCCTACGAGCAGTACTTC.

This chain links TRBV5-1 with TRBJ2-3; TRBD1 agrees at 8 bases. Trimming cost V 1 base and J 11 bases; bases outside gene matches: 15. There are 16 residues in the CDR3. CDR1 is SGHRS and CDR2 is YFSETQ in the germline V gene. CDR3: CASSLLSGGSQSKQYF. In DNA, the CDR3 is TGCGCCAGCAGCTTGCTCTCAGGGGGCTCCCAGTCAAAGCAGTATTTT.

The V call is TRBV5-4, the J call TRBJ1-1, with D tentatively TRBD1 (5 bases). Trimming took 0 bases from V and 2 from J, leaving 8 bases between them. Germline CDR1 and CDR2: SGHNT and YYREEE (reference sequence). The CDR3 extends over 14 amino acids. The chain's CDR3 is CASSLVGENTEAFF. Here the CDR3 DNA reads TGTGCCAGCAGCTTGGTAGGGGAAAACACTGAAGCTTTCTTT.

The chain recombines TRBV7-2 with TRBJ2-1; D is unresolved. V lost 1 base, J lost 3 bases, and 4 bases lay in between. The CDR3 runs to 13 residues. Germline-derived CDR1 and CDR2 are SGHTA and FQGNSA. The CDR3 region has the DNA TGTGCCAGCAGCTTAGGCGACTACAATGAGCAGTTCTTC. Protein: CASSLGDYNEQFF.

The chain combines TRBV9 with TRBJ1-2; D unclear. CDR3 size: 15 residues. Germline V gene data show CDR1 as SGDLS and CDR2 as YYNGEE. The ends were cut back, 0 bases at V and 0 bases at J, with 9 bases in the middle. The chain's CDR3 is CASSVGRRTNYGYTF. The CDR3 bases are TGTGCCAGCAGCGTAGGTAGGAGAACTAACTATGGCTACACCTTC.